This T cell receptor (beta chain) was recovered during a study of early T cells in non-severe SARS-CoV-2 infection. Study overall: Sequenced material consisted of bulk RNA (from unsorted whole blood), and chains were unpaired.

This clonotype was seen only a few times. Its antigen remains unidentified. Study conclusions and caveats: Matches to VDJdb favored anti-spike CD8 responses and missed private and CD4 specificities.

Each single cDNA molecule received a unique molecular identifier. TCRdb reprocessed the 5' RACE reads via MiXCR and lists one record per CDR3 protein. The sample has around 33,000 distinct CDR3 sequences, about 5% seen once. This TCR was sampled from an adult who was a healthcare worker with PCR-confirmed SARS-CoV-2 infection or an uninfected control (not recorded which). The sequencing input was whole blood.

The CDR3 spells CASRATRRPRETQYF. The DNA for the CDR3 is TGTGCCAGCAGGGCGACTAGAAGGCCCCGAGAGACCCAGTACTTC. This chain joins TRBV7-2 and TRBJ2-5; tentatively, D is TRBD2 (6 bases). Trimming shortened V by 6 bases and J by 4 bases, and 18 bases separated the two germline ends. Germline-derived CDR1 and CDR2 are SGHTA and FQGNSA. This CDR3 is built from 15 residues.